This T cell receptor beta chain was recorded in a study of blood T cell repertoires in COVID-19. Exposed enrollees encountered a COVID-19 case at some point within 2 weeks before study entry. Germline trimming cut 3 bases from V and 2 bases from J; bases unmatched to any gene: 0. This CDR3 comprises 14 residues. The V gene's germline CDR1 is SGHNT and CDR2 YENEEA. This table comes from immunoSEQ multiplex PCR, and its TCRdb copy is limited to in-frame clones, with some not included. The table includes roughly 430,000 clones, approximately 90% detected once. The receptor was derived from a woman under 30 who had been exposed to COVID-19. This chain links TRBV11-3 with TRBJ2-7; TRBD1 aligns across 11 bases. The specimen was PBMCs or T cells enriched from blood (not recorded which). The CDR3 DNA is TGTGCCAGCAGCTTGGGACAGGGGGCCTACGAGCAGTACTTC. As protein: CASSLGQGAYEQYF.